A selection of T cell receptor beta chains follows, all from one sample in a study of shared clonotypes between healthy human individuals. Some clones are missing from TCRdb's copy, which holds only in-frame ones; the method was immunoSEQ multiplex PCR. This sample yields 2 million to 2.5 million clones, of which approximately 90% are seen a single time; approximately 0.41% belongs to the top ten. The source material was naive CD4+ T cells from PBMCs. The origin of the receptors is a man aged 18 to 30 in good health. Some clones in this sample may be carry-over from other donors' samples. CDR3s include the opening cysteine and the closing phenylalanine or tryptophan. A D gene is named only where the DNA matches it firmly. Clone size, where shown, is once, few, many, or a class for clones that have expanded.

CDR3: CSVTLRNTEAFF
DNA: TGCAGCGTTACTTTAAGGAACACTGAAGCTTTCTTT
D: .
size: .
J: TRBJ1-1
V: TRBV29-1

CDR3: CASSQGGFRSSYEQYF
DNA: TGCGCCAGCAGCCAAGGAGGCTTCCGTAGCTCCTACGAGCAGTACTTC
D: .
size: .
J: TRBJ2-7
V: TRBV4-1

CDR3: CASTALNTGELFF
DNA: TGTGCCAGTACAGCCCTGAACACCGGGGAGCTGTTTTTT
D: .
size: .
J: TRBJ2-2
V: TRBV2

CDR3: CASSPNRGERETQYF
DNA: TGCGCCAGCAGCCCTAACAGGGGCGAAAGGGAGACCCAGTACTTC
D: TRBD1
size: .
J: TRBJ2-5
V: TRBV5-1

CDR3: CASSDRDLGEQYF
DNA: TGTGCCAGCAGCGACCGGGACCTGGGGGAGCAGTACTTC
D: .
size: .
J: TRBJ2-7
V: TRBV6-4

CDR3: CASSSQANTEAFF
DNA: TGCGCCAGCAGCTCACAAGCGAACACTGAAGCTTTCTTT
D: .
size: .
J: TRBJ1-1
V: TRBV5-1

CDR3: CASSLRTAGTEAFF
DNA: TGTGCCAGCAGCTTAAGAACTGCTGGCACTGAAGCTTTCTTT
D: .
size: .
J: TRBJ1-1
V: TRBV9

CDR3: CASSLGTEIYTF
DNA: TGCGCCAGCAGCTTGGGGACGGAAATCTACACCTTC
D: .
size: .
J: TRBJ1-2
V: TRBV5-1

CDR3: CAWAEGTGNTIYF
DNA: TGTGCCTGGGCGGAGGGGACGGGAAACACCATATATTTT
D: .
size: once
J: TRBJ1-3
V: TRBV30

CDR3: CASSVAAPSYEQYF
DNA: TGTGCCAGCAGCGTAGCGGCCCCGTCCTACGAGCAGTACTTC
D: .
size: .
J: TRBJ2-7
V: TRBV9

CDR3: CASSSWANVLTF
DNA: TGTGCCAGTAGTAGCTGGGCCAACGTCCTGACTTTC
D: .
size: .
J: TRBJ2-6
V: TRBV19

CDR3: CASSPHSGTSYNEQFF
DNA: TGTGCCAGCAGCCCTCATAGCGGGACAAGCTACAATGAGCAGTTCTTC
D: TRBD2
size: .
J: TRBJ2-1
V: TRBV7-3

CDR3: CASRPKGGAGRNTIYF
DNA: TGTGCCAGCAGACCGAAAGGGGGCGCTGGAAGAAACACCATATATTTT
D: TRBD1
size: .
J: TRBJ1-3
V: TRBV28

CDR3: CASSQGAYEQYF
DNA: TGTGCCAGCAGCCAAGGGGCATACGAGCAGTACTTC
D: .
size: .
J: TRBJ2-7
V: TRBV28

CDR3: CASSVASGLEADTQYF
DNA: TGTGCCAGCAGCGTAGCTTCCGGACTAGAGGCCGATACGCAGTATTTT
D: TRBD2
size: once
J: TRBJ2-3
V: TRBV9

CDR3: CASSLGAPSSYNEQFF
DNA: TGTGCCAGCAGCTTAGGCGCACCGAGCTCCTACAATGAGCAGTTCTTC
D: .
size: .
J: TRBJ2-1
V: TRBV7-2

CDR3: CASSLEGPTGVGQYF
DNA: TGTGCCAGCAGCTTAGAGGGCCCGACAGGGGTGGGGCAGTACTTC
D: TRBD1
size: .
J: TRBJ2-7
V: TRBV7-2

CDR3: CASSPDPNLPPTEAFF
DNA: TGTGCCAGCAGCCCAGACCCCAACCTACCCCCCACTGAAGCTTTCTTT
D: .
size: .
J: TRBJ1-1
V: TRBV7-3

CDR3: CASSLAALASGRDNEQFF
DNA: TGTGCCAGCAGCTTAGCGGCCCTTGCTAGCGGGAGGGACAATGAGCAGTTCTTC
D: TRBD2
size: .
J: TRBJ2-1
V: TRBV7-9

CDR3: CSARGSNEQFF
DNA: TGCAGTGCTCGGGGGAGCAATGAGCAGTTCTTC
D: .
size: .
J: TRBJ2-1
V: TRBV20-1

CDR3: CASSQDQERGKNIQYF
DNA: TGTGCCAGCAGCCAAGATCAGGAGCGCGGCAAAAACATTCAGTACTTC
D: .
size: .
J: TRBJ2-4
V: TRBV4-2

CDR3: CASSLGGTGKGYTF
DNA: TGCGCCAGCAGCTTGGGAGGGACAGGGAAAGGCTACACCTTC
D: TRBD1
size: .
J: TRBJ1-2
V: TRBV5-1

CDR3: CASSSPTYHRDKSEAFF
DNA: TGTGCCAGCAGTTCCCCGACCTACCACAGGGATAAGTCTGAAGCTTTCTTT
D: .
size: .
J: TRBJ1-1
V: TRBV28

CDR3: CASSPTGGPYEQYF
DNA: TGTGCCAGCAGCCCTACGGGGGGCCCCTACGAGCAGTACTTC
D: .
size: .
J: TRBJ2-7
V: TRBV14

CDR3: CASRSPSMSSSSGAQFF
DNA: .
D: .
size: .
J: TRBJ2-1
V: TRBV9

CDR3: CASSPTGHTYEQYF
DNA: TGTGCCAGCAGCCCGACAGGGCATACCTACGAGCAGTACTTC
D: TRBD1
size: .
J: TRBJ2-7
V: TRBV7-9

CDR3: CASSPHLTSGSISDEQFF
DNA: TGTGCCAGCAGCCCCCATCTGACTAGCGGGAGTATAAGTGATGAGCAGTTCTTC
D: TRBD2
size: .
J: TRBJ2-1
V: TRBV14

CDR3: CTARTGTGELFF
DNA: TGTACCGCTAGGACAGGCACCGGGGAGCTGTTTTTT
D: TRBD1
size: .
J: TRBJ2-2
V: TRBV6-1

CDR3: CASSLALGSAQPQHF
DNA: TGTGCCAGCAGCTTAGCGCTCGGTTCGGCTCAGCCCCAGCATTTT
D: .
size: .
J: TRBJ1-5
V: TRBV7-2

CDR3: CASRGERSPLHF
DNA: TGTGCCAGCAGGGGGGAACGGTCACCCCTCCACTTT
D: .
size: .
J: TRBJ1-6
V: TRBV6-5

CDR3: CATSRDPWQTNTEAFF
DNA: TGTGCCACCAGCAGAGATCCCTGGCAGACTAACACTGAAGCTTTCTTT
D: .
size: .
J: TRBJ1-1
V: TRBV15

CDR3: CASILGVYTEAFF
DNA: .
D: .
size: .
J: TRBJ1-1
V: TRBV28

CDR3: CSAPITGELFF
DNA: TGCAGTGCTCCCATCACCGGGGAGCTGTTTTTT
D: .
size: .
J: TRBJ2-2
V: TRBV20-1

CDR3: CSVGQERDSPLHF
DNA: TGCAGCGTGGGCCAGGAGAGGGATTCACCCCTCCACTTT
D: .
size: .
J: TRBJ1-6
V: TRBV29-1

CDR3: CASSFGGNSNQPQHF
DNA: TGTGCCAGCAGTTTCGGGGGGAATAGCAATCAGCCCCAGCATTTT
D: .
size: .
J: TRBJ1-5
V: TRBV27

CDR3: CSVVLNTDTQYF
DNA: TGCAGCGTTGTACTCAACACAGATACGCAGTATTTT
D: .
size: .
J: TRBJ2-3
V: TRBV29-1

CDR3: CASSLERLEGSYEQYF
DNA: TGTGCCAGCAGCTTGGAGCGGCTGGAGGGTTCCTACGAGCAGTACTTC
D: .
size: .
J: TRBJ2-7
V: TRBV5-8

CDR3: CASSSMTSGSSNTGELFF
DNA: TGCGCCAGCAGCTCCATGACTAGCGGGAGTTCGAACACCGGGGAGCTGTTTTTT
D: TRBD2
size: .
J: TRBJ2-2
V: TRBV5-1

CDR3: CASSLRGQGADTEAFF
DNA: TGTGCCAGCAGTTTAAGAGGACAGGGGGCGGACACTGAAGCTTTCTTT
D: TRBD1
size: once
J: TRBJ1-1
V: TRBV28

CDR3: CASSLLGAQSSDQPQHF
DNA: TGTGCCAGCAGCTTGCTGGGGGCGCAGAGTTCCGATCAGCCCCAGCATTTT
D: .
size: .
J: TRBJ1-5
V: TRBV5-8

CDR3: CASSLSWESRYGYTF
DNA: TGTGCCAGCAGCTTAAGTTGGGAATCGAGGTATGGCTACACCTTC
D: .
size: once
J: TRBJ1-2
V: TRBV7-2

CDR3: CAWRDRDRTLQPQHF
DNA: TGTGCCTGGCGCGACCGGGACAGGACCCTTCAGCCCCAGCATTTT
D: TRBD1
size: .
J: TRBJ1-5
V: TRBV30

CDR3: CAWGAGLLTGELFF
DNA: TGTGCCTGGGGGGCTGGTCTACTTACCGGGGAGCTGTTTTTT
D: .
size: .
J: TRBJ2-2
V: TRBV30

CDR3: CASSLGQGAEGETQYF
DNA: TGTGCCAGCAGCCTAGGACAGGGGGCTGAGGGGGAGACCCAGTACTTC
D: TRBD1
size: .
J: TRBJ2-5
V: TRBV11-3

CDR3: CASTLIQGARYEQYF
DNA: TGTGCCAGCACCTTGATACAGGGGGCGCGGTACGAGCAGTACTTC
D: TRBD1
size: once
J: TRBJ2-7
V: TRBV27

CDR3: CASTLTSGRRSEQFF
DNA: TGTGCCAGCACCCTCACTAGCGGGAGACGGAGTGAGCAGTTCTTC
D: TRBD2
size: once
J: TRBJ2-1
V: TRBV4-2

CDR3: CASSATPDYGYTF
DNA: TGCGCCAGCAGCGCCACCCCGGACTATGGCTACACCTTC
D: .
size: .
J: TRBJ1-2
V: TRBV5-1

CDR3: CASSPLRGGEGTEAFF
DNA: TGTGCCAGCAGCCCGTTACGTGGGGGTGAGGGAACTGAAGCTTTCTTT
D: .
size: .
J: TRBJ1-1
V: TRBV11-2

CDR3: CASSFGLSYNEQFF
DNA: TGCGCCAGCAGTTTTGGACTGTCCTACAATGAGCAGTTCTTC
D: .
size: once
J: TRBJ2-1
V: TRBV10-2

CDR3: CASSFTGTHEQYF
DNA: TGCGCCAGCAGTTTTACGGGGACCCACGAGCAGTACTTC
D: .
size: once
J: TRBJ2-7
V: TRBV10-2

CDR3: CAWSPGGTEAFF
DNA: TGTGCCTGGAGTCCGGGGGGCACTGAAGCTTTCTTT
D: .
size: .
J: TRBJ1-1
V: TRBV30

CDR3: CASSPPGRTSGNTIYF
DNA: TGTGCCAGTAGTCCACCGGGAAGAACCTCAGGAAACACCATATATTTT
D: .
size: .
J: TRBJ1-3
V: TRBV19

CDR3: CASSIVAGGPDTQYF
DNA: TGTGCCAGTAGTATAGTTGCGGGAGGGCCAGATACGCAGTATTTT
D: TRBD2
size: .
J: TRBJ2-3
V: TRBV19

CDR3: CASSIRQTAMNTEAFF
DNA: TGTGCCAGCAGCATACGCCAGACAGCCATGAACACTGAAGCTTTCTTT
D: .
size: .
J: TRBJ1-1
V: TRBV7-2

CDR3: CASSILDSGSGGYTF
DNA: TGTGCCAGTAGTATACTCGACAGTGGGTCAGGAGGCTACACCTTC
D: .
size: .
J: TRBJ1-2
V: TRBV19

CDR3: CASSGPGLAGGNEQFF
DNA: TGTGCCAGCAGCGGTCCGGGACTAGCGGGAGGCAATGAGCAGTTCTTC
D: TRBD2
size: once
J: TRBJ2-1
V: TRBV7-3

CDR3: CASWRRSGTQYF
DNA: TGTGCCAGCTGGAGGCGGTCAGGAACCCAGTACTTC
D: .
size: .
J: TRBJ2-5
V: TRBV6-5

CDR3: CASSHPNQPQHF
DNA: TGCGCCAGCAGCCACCCCAATCAGCCCCAGCATTTT
D: .
size: .
J: TRBJ1-5
V: TRBV4-1

CDR3: CASNSGSIYGYTF
DNA: TGTGCCAGTAACTCCGGGTCTATCTATGGCTACACCTTC
D: .
size: .
J: TRBJ1-2
V: TRBV28